This T cell receptor beta chain is from a study of blood T cell repertoires in COVID-19. Study as a whole: Collection of acute and convalescent COVID-19 samples took place in the United States, Italy and Spain. Nucleic acid was either cDNA or gDNA, and it came from T cells, B-cell-depleted T cells, or PBMCs.

This CDR3 contains 19 residues. Trimming took 5 bases from V and 6 from J; bases not matched to a gene: 21. Germline CDR1 is SGHVS and CDR2 is FQNEAQ. In the original analysis: Reference gene primer amplification yielded estimated nucleated cell counts. Only in-frame clones appear in the TCRdb table, and some are missing; sequencing was by immunoSEQ multiplex PCR. V and J calls and clone size follow that table, whereas D and trimming were derived from the DNA. The table has roughly 180,000 clones, more than 70% seen once. Specimen: peripheral blood. The TCR was taken from a woman in her sixties with acute or convalescent COVID-19. The V gene is TRBV7-8, the J gene TRBJ2-1, with 8 positions matching TRBD2. Here the CDR3 DNA reads TGTGCCAGCAGCCTCCCTCTACCCTTTGGCGGGAGGCACACCAATGAGCAGTTCTTC. This translates into CASSLPLPFGGRHTNEQFF.